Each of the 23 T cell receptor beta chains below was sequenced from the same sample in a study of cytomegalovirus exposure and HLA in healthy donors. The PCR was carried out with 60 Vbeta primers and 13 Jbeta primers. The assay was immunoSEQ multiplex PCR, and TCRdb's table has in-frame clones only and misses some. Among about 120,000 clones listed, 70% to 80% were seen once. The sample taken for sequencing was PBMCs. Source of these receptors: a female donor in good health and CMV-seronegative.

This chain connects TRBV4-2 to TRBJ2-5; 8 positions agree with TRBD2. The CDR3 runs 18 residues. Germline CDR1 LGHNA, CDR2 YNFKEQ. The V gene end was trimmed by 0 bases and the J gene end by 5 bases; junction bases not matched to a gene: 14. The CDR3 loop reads CASSQDGSAGGLGETQYF. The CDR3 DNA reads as TGTGCCAGCAGCCAAGATGGTTCGGCGGGGGGCTTAGGGGAGACCCAGTACTTC.

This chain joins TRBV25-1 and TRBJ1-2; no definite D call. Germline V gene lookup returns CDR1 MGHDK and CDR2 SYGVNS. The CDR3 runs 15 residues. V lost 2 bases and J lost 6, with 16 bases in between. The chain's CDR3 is CASSEPGVLLDGYTF. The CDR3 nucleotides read TGTGCCAGCAGTGAACCCGGGGTCCTACTTGATGGCTACACCTTC.

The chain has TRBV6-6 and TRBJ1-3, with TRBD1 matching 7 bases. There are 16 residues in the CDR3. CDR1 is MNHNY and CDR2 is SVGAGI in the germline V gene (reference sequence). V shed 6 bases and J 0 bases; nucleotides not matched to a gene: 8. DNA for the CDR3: TGTGCCAGCAGACCGATACAGGGGAGCTCTGGAAACACCATATATTTT. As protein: CASRPIQGSSGNTIYF.

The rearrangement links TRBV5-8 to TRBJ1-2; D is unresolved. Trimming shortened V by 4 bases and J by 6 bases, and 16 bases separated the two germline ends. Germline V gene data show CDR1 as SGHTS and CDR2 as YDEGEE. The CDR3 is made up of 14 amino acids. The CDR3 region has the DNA TGTGCCAGCAGCCCGCTGAACTTCAAACATGGCTACACCTTC. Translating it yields CASSPLNFKHGYTF.

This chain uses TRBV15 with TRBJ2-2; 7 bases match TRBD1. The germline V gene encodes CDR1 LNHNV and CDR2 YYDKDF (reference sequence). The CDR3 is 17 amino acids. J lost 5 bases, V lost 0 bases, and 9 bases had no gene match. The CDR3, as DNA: TGTGCCACCAGCAGAGATCCTAAGGGGGCTTTGACCGGGGAGCTGTTTTTT. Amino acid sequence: CATSRDPKGALTGELFF. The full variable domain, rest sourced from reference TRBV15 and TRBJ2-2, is DAMVIQNPRYQVTQFGKPVTLSCSQTLNHNVMYWYQQKSSQAPKLLFHYYDKDFNNEADTPDNFQSRRPNTSFCFLDIRSPGLGDTAMYLCATSRDPKGALTGELFFGEGSRLTVL.

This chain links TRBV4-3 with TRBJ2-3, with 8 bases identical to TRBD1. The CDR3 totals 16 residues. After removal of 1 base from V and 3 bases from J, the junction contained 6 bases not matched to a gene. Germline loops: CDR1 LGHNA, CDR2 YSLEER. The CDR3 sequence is CASSQGGRGRTDTQYF. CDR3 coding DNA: TGCGCCAGCAGCCAAGGTGGCAGGGGGCGTACAGATACGCAGTATTTT.

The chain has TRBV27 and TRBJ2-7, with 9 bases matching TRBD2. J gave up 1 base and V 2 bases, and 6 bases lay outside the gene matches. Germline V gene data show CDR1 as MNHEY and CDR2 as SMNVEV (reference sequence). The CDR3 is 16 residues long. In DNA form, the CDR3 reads TGTGCCAGCAGTTTAGTGGGCGGGGGGGCTTCCTACGAGCAGTACTTC. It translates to CASSLVGGGASYEQYF.

Here the CDR3 reads CASSEFAGNGETQYF. The DNA for the CDR3 is TGTGCCAGCAGTGAATTTGCCGGGAATGGGGAGACCCAGTACTTC. V and J are TRBV25-1 and TRBJ2-5; TRBD2 is a possible D gene (5 bases). Trimming removed 1 base from V and 5 bases from J, with 14 bases in between. CDR1 and CDR2 (germline): MGHDK, SYGVNS. The CDR3 has 15 amino acids.

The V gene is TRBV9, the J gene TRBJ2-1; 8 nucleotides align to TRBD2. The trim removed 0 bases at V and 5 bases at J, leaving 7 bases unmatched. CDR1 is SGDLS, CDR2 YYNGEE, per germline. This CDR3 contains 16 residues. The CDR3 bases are TGTGCCAGCAGCGTAGGACCGGGGGGGGAAGACAATGAGCAGTTCTTC. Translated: CASSVGPGGEDNEQFF. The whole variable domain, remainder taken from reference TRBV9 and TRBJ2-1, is DSGVTQTPKHLITATGQRVTLRCSPRSGDLSVYWYQQSLDQGLQFLIQYYNGEERAKGNILERFSAQQFPDLHSELNLSSLELGDSALYFCASSVGPGGEDNEQFFGPGTRLTVL.

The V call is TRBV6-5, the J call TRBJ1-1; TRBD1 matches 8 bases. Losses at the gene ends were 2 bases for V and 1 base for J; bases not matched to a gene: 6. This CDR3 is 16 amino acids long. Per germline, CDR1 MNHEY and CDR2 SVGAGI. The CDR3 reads CASSYGQGSGNTEAFF. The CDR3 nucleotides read TGTGCCAGCAGTTACGGACAGGGATCGGGGAACACTGAAGCTTTCTTT.

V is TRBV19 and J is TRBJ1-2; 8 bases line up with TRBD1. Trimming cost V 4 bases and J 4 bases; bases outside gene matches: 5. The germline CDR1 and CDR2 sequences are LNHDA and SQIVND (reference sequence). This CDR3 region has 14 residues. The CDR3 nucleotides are TGTGCCAGTAGTAGCAGGGGGCGCGGCTATGGCTACACCTTC. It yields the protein CASSSRGRGYGYTF.

This CDR3 is CASSLGSSSYEQYF. The CDR3 DNA sequence: TGTGCCAGCAGCTTAGGGTCTAGCTCCTACGAGCAGTACTTC. The chain carries TRBV9 and TRBJ2-7, with D unclear. The CDR3 runs to 14 residues. V was clipped by 4 bases and J by 0 bases, with 11 bases between them. Germline V gene sequence: CDR1 SGDLS, CDR2 YYNGEE.

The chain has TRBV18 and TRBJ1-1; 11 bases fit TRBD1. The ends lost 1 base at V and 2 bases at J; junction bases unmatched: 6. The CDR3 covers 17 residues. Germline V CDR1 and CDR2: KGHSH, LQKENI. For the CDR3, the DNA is TGTGCCAGCTCACCACGGGTGGACAGGGGGCACAACACTGAAGCTTTCTTT. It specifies CASSPRVDRGHNTEAFF.

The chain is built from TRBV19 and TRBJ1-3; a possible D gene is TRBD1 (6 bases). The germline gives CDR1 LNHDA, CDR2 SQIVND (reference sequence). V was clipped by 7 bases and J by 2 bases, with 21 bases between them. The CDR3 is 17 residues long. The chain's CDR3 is CASKESPGVDPGNTIYF. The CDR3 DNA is TGTGCCAGTAAAGAGAGTCCAGGGGTTGATCCTGGAAACACCATATATTTT. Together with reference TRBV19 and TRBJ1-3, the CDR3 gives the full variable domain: DGGITQSPKYLFRKEGQNVTLSCEQNLNHDAMYWYRQDPGQGLRLIYYSQIVNDFQKGDIAEGYSVSREKKESFPLTVTSAQKNPTAFYLCASKESPGVDPGNTIYFGEGSWLTVV.

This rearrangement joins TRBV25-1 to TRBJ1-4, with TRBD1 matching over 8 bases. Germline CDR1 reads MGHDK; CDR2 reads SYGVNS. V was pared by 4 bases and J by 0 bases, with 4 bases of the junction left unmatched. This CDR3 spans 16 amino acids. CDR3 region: CASSGDRSATNEKLFF. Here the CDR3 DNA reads TGTGCCAGCAGTGGGGACAGGTCGGCAACTAATGAAAAACTGTTTTTT.

DNA of the CDR3: TGTGCCAGCTCACCACTCGGGCAGGGGGACAGTAACACTGAAGCTTTCTTT. It translates to CASSPLGQGDSNTEAFF. This chain uses TRBV18 with TRBJ1-1, with 7 bases aligning to TRBD1. Germline V gene data show CDR1 as KGHSH and CDR2 as LQKENI. The V and J ends lost 1 base and 2 bases, in that order; junction bases with no gene match: 10. This CDR3 comprises 17 residues.

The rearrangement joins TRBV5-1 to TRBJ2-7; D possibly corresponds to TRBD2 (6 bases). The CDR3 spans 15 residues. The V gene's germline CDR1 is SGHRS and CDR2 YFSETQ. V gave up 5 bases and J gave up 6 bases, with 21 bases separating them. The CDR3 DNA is TGCGCCAGCAGACCGTCATGGGACTCTCCTTTCGAGCAGTACTTC. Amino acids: CASRPSWDSPFEQYF.

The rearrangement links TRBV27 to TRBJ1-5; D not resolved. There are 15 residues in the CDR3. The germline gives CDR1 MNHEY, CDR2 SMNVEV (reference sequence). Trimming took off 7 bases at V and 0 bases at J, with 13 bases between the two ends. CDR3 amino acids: CASKSPANSNQPQHF. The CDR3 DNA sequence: TGTGCCAGCAAATCCCCAGCGAATAGCAATCAGCCCCAGCATTTT.

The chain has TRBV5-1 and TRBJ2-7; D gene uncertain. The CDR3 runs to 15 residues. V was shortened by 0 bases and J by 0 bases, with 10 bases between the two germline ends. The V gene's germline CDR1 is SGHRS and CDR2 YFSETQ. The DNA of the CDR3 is TGCGCCAGCAGCTTGGCCGGCGGTGTCTCCTACGAGCAGTACTTC. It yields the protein CASSLAGGVSYEQYF.

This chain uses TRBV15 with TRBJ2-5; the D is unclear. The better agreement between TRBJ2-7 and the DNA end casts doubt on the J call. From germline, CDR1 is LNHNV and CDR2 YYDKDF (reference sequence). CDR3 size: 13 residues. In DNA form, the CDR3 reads TGTGCCACCAGCATCTACAGATCCTACGAGCAGTACTTC. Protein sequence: CATSIYRSYEQYF.

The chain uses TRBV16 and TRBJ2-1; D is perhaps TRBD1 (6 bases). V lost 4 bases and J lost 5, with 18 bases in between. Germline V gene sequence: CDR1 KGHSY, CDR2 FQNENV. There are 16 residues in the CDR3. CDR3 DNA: TGTGCCAGCAGCCGAACAGGGTCCCAAGGAAACAATGAGCAGTTCTTC. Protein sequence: CASSRTGSQGNNEQFF.

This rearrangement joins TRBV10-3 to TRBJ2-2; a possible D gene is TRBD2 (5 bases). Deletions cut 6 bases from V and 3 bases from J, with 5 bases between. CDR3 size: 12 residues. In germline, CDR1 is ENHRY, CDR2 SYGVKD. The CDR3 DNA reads TGTGCCATCAGCGGGGACACCGGGGAGCTGTTTTTT. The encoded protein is CAISGDTGELFF.

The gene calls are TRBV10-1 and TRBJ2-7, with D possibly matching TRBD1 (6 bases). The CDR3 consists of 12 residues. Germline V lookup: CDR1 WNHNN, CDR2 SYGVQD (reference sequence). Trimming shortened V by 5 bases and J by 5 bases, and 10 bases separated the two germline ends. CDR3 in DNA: TGCGCCAGCAGTAACAGGGTCGACGAGCAGTACTTC. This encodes CASSNRVDEQYF.